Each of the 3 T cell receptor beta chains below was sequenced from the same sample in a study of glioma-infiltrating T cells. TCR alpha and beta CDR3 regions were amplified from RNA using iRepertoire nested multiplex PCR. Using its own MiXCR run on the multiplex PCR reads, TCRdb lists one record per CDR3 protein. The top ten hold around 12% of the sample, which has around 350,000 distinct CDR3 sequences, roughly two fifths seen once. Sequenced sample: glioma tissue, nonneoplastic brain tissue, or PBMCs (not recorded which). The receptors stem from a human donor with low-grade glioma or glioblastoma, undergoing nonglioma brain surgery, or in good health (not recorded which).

For the CDR3, the DNA is TGTGCCAGCAGCCAAGGGGACTACTCCTACGAGCAGTACTTC. It codes for CASSQGDYSYEQYF. The V gene is TRBV4-2, the J gene TRBJ2-7, with TRBD2 identical over 7 bases. The CDR3 consists of 14 residues. Germline V gives CDR1 LGHNA, CDR2 YNFKEQ. The J segment lost 0 bases and the V segment lost 1 base, leaving 0 bases of the junction unmatched.

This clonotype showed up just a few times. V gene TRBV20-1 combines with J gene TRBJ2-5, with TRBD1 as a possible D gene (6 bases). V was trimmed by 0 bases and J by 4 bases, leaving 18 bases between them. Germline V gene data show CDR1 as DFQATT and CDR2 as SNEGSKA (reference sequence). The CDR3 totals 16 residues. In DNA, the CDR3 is TGCAGTGCTAGAGAGCCAAACAGGGCTGGGCTAGAGACCCAGTACTTC. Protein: CSAREPNRAGLETQYF.

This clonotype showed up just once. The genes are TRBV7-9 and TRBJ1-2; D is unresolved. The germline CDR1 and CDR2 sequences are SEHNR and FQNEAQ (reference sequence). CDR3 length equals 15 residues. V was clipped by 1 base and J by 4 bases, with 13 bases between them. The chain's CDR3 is CASSLDVFTRYGYTF. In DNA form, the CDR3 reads TGTGCCAGCAGCTTAGATGTTTTTACTCGCTATGGCTACACCTTC.